These T cell receptor beta chains were read from a single sample in a study of blood T cell repertoires in COVID-19. The table came from immunoSEQ multiplex PCR; TCRdb's copy has only in-frame clones and leaves some out. The sample lists about 130,000 clones, roughly 80% occurring once. Sequencing input: peripheral blood. Every receptor here comes from a woman between 65 and 79 years old with COVID-19, enrolled during active disease. Each CDR3 is given with its conserved first and last residue. Each record gives: CDR3 DNA, CDR3 protein, J gene, clone size, D gene, V gene. D genes are given only for firm matches. Some rows have no size entry. The others give once, few or many, or a class for an expanded clone.

CDR3nt: TGTGCCAGGACTGAGGGATTGGGCTACACCTTC; CDR3aa: CARTEGLGYTF; j_gene: TRBJ1-2; abundance: NA; d_gene: NA; v_gene: TRBV2
CDR3nt: TGTGCCAGCAAAGCAGGGGGGATGTACAATGAGCAGTTCTTC; CDR3aa: CASKAGGMYNEQFF; j_gene: TRBJ2-1; abundance: NA; d_gene: NA; v_gene: TRBV6-5
CDR3nt: TGTGCCAGCAAAGAGGCGAACCTAGAGACCCAGTACTTC; CDR3aa: CASKEANLETQYF; j_gene: TRBJ2-5; abundance: NA; d_gene: NA; v_gene: TRBV12-3/TRBV12-4
CDR3nt: TGTGCCAGTAGCAACAGGGCCGGGAACACTGAAGCTTTCTTT; CDR3aa: CASSNRAGNTEAFF; j_gene: TRBJ1-1; abundance: once; d_gene: NA; v_gene: TRBV19
CDR3nt: TGTGCCAGCAGCCCGCAACAGGGGCCTAATGAAAAACTGTTTTTT; CDR3aa: CASSPQQGPNEKLFF; j_gene: TRBJ1-4; abundance: once; d_gene: TRBD1; v_gene: TRBV7-9
CDR3nt: TGTGCCAGCAGCTTGGTGTCCGGCAGGACTGGAAACACCATATATTTT; CDR3aa: CASSLVSGRTGNTIYF; j_gene: TRBJ1-3; abundance: few; d_gene: NA; v_gene: TRBV5-5
CDR3nt: TGTGCCAGCAGCTTGTCAAACAGGGGCTATAATTCACCCCTCCACTTT; CDR3aa: CASSLSNRGYNSPLHF; j_gene: TRBJ1-6; abundance: NA; d_gene: TRBD1; v_gene: TRBV7-8
CDR3nt: TGTGCCAGCAGCACGGACATGGGGACCCAGTACTTC; CDR3aa: CASSTDMGTQYF; j_gene: TRBJ2-5; abundance: NA; d_gene: NA; v_gene: TRBV6-5
CDR3nt: TGTGCCAGCACCCTAGGGGTAGGGGAAGCTTTCTTT; CDR3aa: CASTLGVGEAFF; j_gene: TRBJ1-1; abundance: NA; d_gene: NA; v_gene: TRBV28
CDR3nt: TGTGCCAGCAGCCCGGGGGGCCTAAGCTCCTACAATGAGCAGTTCTTC; CDR3aa: CASSPGGLSSYNEQFF; j_gene: TRBJ2-1; abundance: few; d_gene: NA; v_gene: TRBV3-1/TRBV3-2
CDR3nt: TGCGCCAGCAGCTTCATCGGGACACTCAATTCACCCCTCCACTTT; CDR3aa: CASSFIGTLNSPLHF; j_gene: TRBJ1-6; abundance: NA; d_gene: NA; v_gene: TRBV5-1
CDR3nt: TGTGCCAGCAGCGATGGGACAGCCTACGAGCAGTACTTC; CDR3aa: CASSDGTAYEQYF; j_gene: TRBJ2-7; abundance: NA; d_gene: TRBD1; v_gene: TRBV9
CDR3nt: TGCGCCAGCAGCTCTCCGACAGCAGCCACTGAAGCTTTCTTT; CDR3aa: CASSSPTAATEAFF; j_gene: TRBJ1-1; abundance: NA; d_gene: NA; v_gene: TRBV4-1
CDR3nt: TGTGCCAGTAGTCCCGGCCCGGGGGGCAATCAGCCCCAGCATTTT; CDR3aa: CASSPGPGGNQPQHF; j_gene: TRBJ1-5; abundance: once; d_gene: NA; v_gene: TRBV19
CDR3nt: TGTGCCAGCAGCCTCCAGACAGGTAGTTACTCCTACAATGAGCAGTTCTTC; CDR3aa: CASSLQTGSYSYNEQFF; j_gene: TRBJ2-1; abundance: few; d_gene: NA; v_gene: TRBV3-1/TRBV3-2